The sequence of this TCR beta chain was determined in a study of CD8 T cells in ankylosing spondylitis. Preparation of TCR beta libraries was done by quantitative 5'-RACE with molecular barcodes. MiXCR was run by TCRdb on the 5' RACE reads, yielding one entry per CDR3 protein. Here the sample spans around 770,000 distinct CDR3 sequences, over 15% being singletons. With 5 bases removed from V and 8 bases from J, the gap between germline ends came to 19 bases. This CDR3 spans 15 amino acids. The germline CDR1 and CDR2 sequences are SGHTA and FQGTGA. Overall study results and limits: Matched synovial fluid from ankylosing spondylitis patients was reported to be enriched for disease-linked clones. Earlier work had already found some motif variants in reactive arthritis synovial fluid and blood. Seemingly distinctive of ankylosing spondylitis blood was a TCR beta motif formed by eight highly homologous variants.

As for this clonotype: Its antigen is unidentified.

Sample: blood, either unsorted or a sorted T cell fraction (not recorded which). The J gene is TRBJ2-1, the V gene TRBV7-3, with D maybe TRBD2 (7 bases). This receptor was identified in a male donor with ankylosing spondylitis. The CDR3 DNA is TGTGCCAGCAGCCGGGGGAATGCGGGGGCGGATGAGCAGTTCTTC. It codes for CASSRGNAGADEQFF.